The 21 T cell receptor beta chains presented below share a single source sample, sequenced in a study of CD8 T cells in Susac syndrome. An input of roughly 0.5 to 1 ug of RNA was subjected to reverse transcription using random hexamers. TCRdb re-called the immunoSEQ multiplex PCR reads with MiXCR, one entry per CDR3 protein. The sample includes approximately 74,000 distinct CDR3 sequences, about 93% seen only once; the top ten take approximately 0.9%. The sample was CD8+ T cells from PBMCs. Source of these receptors: a human donor with Susac syndrome.

The J gene is TRBJ2-2, the V gene TRBV12-3 or TRBV12-4, with a possible D match to TRBD1 (6 bases). This CDR3 is 15 amino acids long. V was trimmed by 5 bases and J by 1 base, leaving 11 bases between them. CDR3 amino acids: CASSLGQLNTGELFF. In DNA form, the CDR3 reads TGTGCCAGCAGTCTCGGACAGTTGAACACCGGGGAGCTGTTTTTT.

The V call is TRBV5-1, the J call TRBJ2-5, with D possibly called TRBD1 or TRBD2 (5 bases each). V lost 3 bases to trimming and J lost 2 bases, with 26 bases between them. Germline V gene sequence: CDR1 SGHRS, CDR2 YFSETQ. CDR3 length equals 19 residues. Here the CDR3 DNA reads TGCGCCAGCAGCTGGCCCGATACGGGGCCGAACGAGGGGCAAGAGACCCAGTACTTC. Translation: CASSWPDTGPNEGQETQYF.

The chain has TRBV20-1 and TRBJ2-3, with D tentatively TRBD2 (5 bases). The CDR3 length is 16 residues. Trimming took off 4 bases at V and 2 bases at J, with 19 bases between the two ends. Per germline, CDR1 DFQATT and CDR2 SNEGSKA (reference sequence). The CDR3 sequence is CSAIPPAEEDTDTQYF. In nucleotides, the CDR3 is TGCAGTGCTATCCCCCCAGCGGAAGAGGACACAGATACGCAGTATTTT.

The gene calls are TRBV19 and TRBJ2-7; 8 positions agree with TRBD1. V gave up 8 bases and J gave up 6 bases; unmatched junction bases: 12. This CDR3 has 14 residues. Germline V gene sequence: CDR1 LNHDA, CDR2 SQIVND (reference sequence). The CDR3 sequence: CASGYRTGLGEQYF. The CDR3 DNA follows: TGTGCCAGTGGATACCGGACAGGGCTGGGCGAGCAGTACTTC.

This clonotype has only one observation. The chain recombines TRBV27 with TRBJ2-6; D gene uncertain. The germline V gene encodes CDR1 MNHEY and CDR2 SMNVEV (reference sequence). CDR3 length: 20 residues. The V end was cut by 6 bases, the J end by 0 bases, with 24 bases between. The CDR3 reads CASSKPLRAQDRSGANVLTF. CDR3 coding DNA: TGTGCCAGCAGCAAACCTTTAAGGGCGCAGGACCGCTCTGGGGCCAACGTCCTGACTTTC. Full variable domain (outside the CDR3, taken from reference TRBV27 and TRBJ2-6): EAQVTQNPRYLITVTGKKLTVTCSQNMNHEYMSWYRQDPGLGLRQIYYSMNVEVTDKGDVPEGYKVSRKEKRNFPLILESPSPNQTSLYFCASSKPLRAQDRSGANVLTFGAGSRLTVL.

The chain combines TRBV29-1 with TRBJ2-1, with 15 bases matching TRBD2. Per germline, CDR1 SQVTM and CDR2 ANQGSEA. The CDR3 has 19 amino acids. V was clipped by 2 bases and J by 0 bases; unmatched bases: 8. The CDR3 reads CSVELGLAGGTSSYNEQFF. The CDR3 nucleotides are TGCAGCGTTGAATTGGGACTAGCGGGAGGAACCAGCTCCTACAATGAGCAGTTCTTC.

The chain employs TRBV19 and TRBJ1-1; possible D gene TRBD1, 5 bases. Trimming left V 5 bases short and J 10 bases short, with 11 bases between. The CDR3 runs 11 residues. Germline loops: CDR1 LNHDA, CDR2 SQIVND (reference sequence). The CDR3 nucleotides read TGTGCCAGTAGTTATCAAAGGGGAGCTTTCTTT. Translation gives CASSYQRGAFF.

This chain connects TRBV7-9 to TRBJ2-7; TRBD1 aligns across 9 bases. The CDR3 length is 13 residues. V lost 7 bases, J lost 3 bases, and 4 bases stayed unmatched. In germline, CDR1 is SEHNR, CDR2 FQNEAQ (reference sequence). CDR3: CASTQGAFYEQYF. The CDR3 nucleotides are TGTGCCAGCACACAGGGGGCTTTCTACGAGCAGTACTTC. The entire variable domain, with the rest obtained from reference TRBV7-9 and TRBJ2-7, is as follows: DTGVSQNPRHKITKRGQNVTFRCDPISEHNRLYWYRQTLGQGPEFLTYFQNEAQLEKSRLLSDRFSAERPKGSFSTLEIQRTEQGDSAMYLCASTQGAFYEQYFGPGTRLTVT.

J is TRBJ2-6 and V is TRBV18; D is possibly TRBD1 (5 bases). Germline assignment: CDR1 KGHSH and CDR2 LQKENI. Trimming cost V 3 bases and J 3 bases, with 12 bases left between them. The CDR3 runs 16 residues. CDR3 loop: CASSPDTFGGANVLTF. CDR3 DNA sequence: TGTGCCAGCTCACCGGACACCTTCGGTGGGGCCAACGTCCTGACTTTC.

This rearrangement joins TRBV27 to TRBJ1-1; the D is unclear. This CDR3 has 14 residues. Deletions cut 2 bases from V and 3 bases from J, with 10 bases between. Germline CDR1 is MNHEY and CDR2 is SMNVEV (reference sequence). The CDR3 nucleotides read TGTGCCAGCAGTTTAGATCGGAGAGACACTGAAGCTTTCTTT. Protein product: CASSLDRRDTEAFF.

This chain joins TRBV4-2 and TRBJ2-3; tentative D call: TRBD2 (6 bases). The ends were cut back, 0 bases at V and 3 bases at J, with 10 bases in the middle. CDR1 and CDR2 from the germline V gene are LGHNA and YNFKEQ. The CDR3 is made up of 15 amino acids. CDR3 nucleotides: TGTGCCAGCAGCCAAGAGAGACTAGATACAGATACGCAGTATTTT. Translated, it gives CASSQERLDTDTQYF.

This clonotype was observed a few times. The chain links TRBV30 to TRBJ1-5; D gene ambiguous. V dropped 0 bases and J dropped 6 bases, with 9 bases sitting between them. Per germline, CDR1 GTSNPN and CDR2 SVGIG (reference sequence). The CDR3 totals 13 residues. CDR3 sequence reads: CAWSVGLGQPQHF. Written as DNA, the CDR3 is TGTGCCTGGAGTGTGGGATTAGGTCAGCCCCAGCATTTT. The full variable domain, rest sourced from reference TRBV30 and TRBJ1-5, is SQTIHQWPATLVQPVGSPLSLECTVEGTSNPNLYWYRQAAGRGLQLLFYSVGIGQISSEVPQNLSASRPQDRQFILSSKKLLLSDSGFYLCAWSVGLGQPQHFGDGTRLSIL.

The genes are TRBV6-2 or TRBV6-3 and TRBJ2-1, with 13 positions matching TRBD2. The ends lost 6 bases at V and 10 bases at J; junction bases unmatched: 15. The CDR3 is made up of 17 amino acids. Germline CDR1 is MNHEY and CDR2 is SVGEGT. DNA of the CDR3: TGTGCCAGCAGCCACAACTCCCGGACTAGCGGGAGCGGGGAGCAGTTCTTC. Protein sequence: CASSHNSRTSGSGEQFF.

The chain links TRBV27 to TRBJ2-1; possibly TRBD2 for D (6 bases). Germline values: CDR1 MNHEY, CDR2 SMNVEV (reference sequence). The CDR3 sequence is 15 residues long. V was clipped by 4 bases and J by 5 bases, with 15 bases between them. In DNA, the CDR3 is TGTGCCAGCAGTTGGCTCCGGGACTTCGACAATGAGCAGTTCTTC. This gives the protein CASSWLRDFDNEQFF.

The rearrangement links TRBV5-4 to TRBJ2-3; D is undetermined. Trimming shortened V by 3 bases and J by 4 bases, and 9 bases separated the two germline ends. Germline V lookup: CDR1 SGHNT, CDR2 YYREEE (reference sequence). The CDR3 spans 13 residues. The CDR3 DNA follows: TGTGCCAGCAGCTGGGATCGCCCAGATACGCAGTATTTT. This gives the protein CASSWDRPDTQYF.

This clonotype was counted between two and nine times. The CDR3 is CASSQETQYF. Here the CDR3 DNA reads TGTGCCAGCAGCCAAGAGACCCAGTACTTC. The rearrangement uses TRBV3-1 and TRBJ2-5; D gene unclear. V was trimmed by 0 bases and J by 7 bases, leaving 0 bases between them. Germline CDR1 is LGHDT and CDR2 is YNNKEL (reference sequence). The CDR3 runs to 10 residues.

The chain is built from TRBV20-1 and TRBJ1-5; D gene ambiguous. The germline V and J ends were trimmed by 5 bases and 1 base, with 15 bases remaining between them. The germline V gene encodes CDR1 DFQATT and CDR2 SNEGSKA (reference sequence). The CDR3 loop spans 15 amino acids. Written as DNA, the CDR3 is TGCAGTGCTCCCCGAGGGCCTTGGAGCAATCAGCCCCAGCATTTT. As protein: CSAPRGPWSNQPQHF.

The chain joins TRBV29-1 to TRBJ1-2, with no clear D. Germline CDR1 reads SQVTM; CDR2 reads ANQGSEA. This CDR3 contains 14 residues. Deletions cut 2 bases from V and 5 bases from J, with 15 bases between. The DNA for the CDR3 is TGCAGCGTTGAAAGGATATACGGAGCATATGGCTACACCTTC. This gives the protein CSVERIYGAYGYTF.

Sample share makes this clonotype medium-sized. The chain carries TRBV13 and TRBJ2-2; D is unresolved. V gave up 5 bases and J gave up 1 base, with 8 bases separating them. The CDR3 is made up of 14 amino acids. Germline V lookup: CDR1 PRHDT, CDR2 FYEKMQ (reference sequence). Here the CDR3 DNA reads TGTGCCAGCAGCGGTTTGTTGAACACCGGGGAGCTGTTTTTT. Translated: CASSGLLNTGELFF.

The chain uses TRBV24-1 and TRBJ2-5; TRBD1 matches at 7 bases. J gave up 2 bases and V 6 bases, and 5 bases lay outside the gene matches. Germline V gene data show CDR1 as KGHDR and CDR2 as SFDVKD. The CDR3 has 14 residues. CDR3 in DNA: TGTGCCACCAGTCCCCAGGGACAGCAAGAGACCCAGTACTTC. It yields the protein CATSPQGQQETQYF.

V gene TRBV9 combines with J gene TRBJ2-1; 7 bases are shared with TRBD1. The trim removed 3 bases at V and 5 bases at J, leaving 5 bases unmatched. Per the germline V gene, CDR1 is SGDLS and CDR2 is YYNGEE. This CDR3 contains 14 residues. Here the CDR3 DNA reads TGTGCCAGCAGCGATAGGACAGGCAACAATGAGCAGTTCTTC. Encoded protein: CASSDRTGNNEQFF.